This T cell receptor (beta chain) is drawn from a study of T-cell reconstitution after alpha-beta-depleted transplantation in children. Library preparation (for TCRbeta) was performed with unique molecular identifiers. Via MiXCR, TCRdb re-called the PCR reads, giving one row per CDR3 protein. In the table there are over 200,000 distinct CDR3 sequences, about a tenth of which are singletons. The CDR3 consists of 13 residues. The V and J ends lost 7 bases and 5 bases respectively, with 11 bases between them. Germline values: CDR1 SNHLY, CDR2 FYNNEI. Sample: PBMCs from the stem cell graft donor, taken from the stem cell graft. The receptor's source is a human donor who donated a stem cell graft to a child with acute lymphoblastic leukemia. The V gene is TRBV2, the J gene TRBJ1-4, with D tentatively TRBD1 (5 bases). DNA of the CDR3: TGTGCCAGCACGCGACAGCTAAATGAAAAACTGTTTTTT. It yields the protein CASTRQLNEKLFF.